This TCR beta chain was identified during a study of blood T cell repertoires in COVID-19. Germline V gives CDR1 MNHEY, CDR2 SMNVEV (reference sequence). This CDR3 has 12 residues. Trimming cost V 8 bases and J 7 bases; bases outside gene matches: 6. Assay: immunoSEQ multiplex PCR; the TCRdb copy retains only in-frame clones and omits some. The repertoire holds hundreds of thousands of clones, with 82% as singletons. This chain connects TRBV27 to TRBJ1-2, with 8 positions matching TRBD1. The sequence came from a woman of 80 years or more with acute or convalescent COVID-19. Sequencing was carried out using peripheral blood. CDR3 loop: CASARQGFGYTF. The CDR3 DNA is TGTGCCAGCGCCCGACAGGGGTTTGGCTACACCTTC.